The 8 T cell receptor beta chains listed next were all sequenced from one sample in a study of shared clonotypes between healthy human individuals. Positive CCR7 selection of CD45RO-negative cells yielded the naive CD8 cells, and terminally differentiated effector memory CD45RA+ cells were excluded. Data came from immunoSEQ multiplex PCR; TCRdb stores just in-frame clones and leaves some out. The data show about 2.2 million clones, 93% seen once. Source material: naive CD8+ T cells from PBMCs. The origin of the receptors is a young man in good health. Some clones in this sample may be carry-over from other donors' samples.

The chain links TRBV27 to TRBJ2-1; D is unresolved. This CDR3 has 13 residues. V was pared by 4 bases and J by 6 bases, with 10 bases between. Germline CDR1 MNHEY, CDR2 SMNVEV (reference sequence). This chain's CDR3 is CASSSYLPNEQFF. The CDR3 coding sequence is TGTGCCAGCAGTTCTTACCTCCCCAATGAGCAGTTCTTC.

This sequence joins TRBV28 and TRBJ1-1, with a tentative D call TRBD1 (6 bases). This CDR3 is 14 amino acids long. From germline, CDR1 is MDHEN and CDR2 SYDVKM. Deletions cut 5 bases from V and 4 bases from J, with 14 bases between. Here the CDR3 reads CASSQEGGATEAFF. DNA of the CDR3: TGTGCCAGCAGTCAGGAGGGGGGGGCCACTGAAGCTTTCTTT.

As for this clone: This sample also contains other DNA sequences that code for the same CDR3. The chain employs TRBV30 and TRBJ1-1; D is uncertain. Trimming removed 0 bases from V and 1 base from J, with 6 bases in between. This CDR3 has 13 amino acids. Germline lookup yields CDR1 GTSNPN and CDR2 SVGIG (reference sequence). CDR3 coding DNA: TGTGCCTGGAGTGTGACGAGGAACACTGAAGCTTTCTTT. It encodes CAWSVTRNTEAFF.

The gene calls are TRBV29-1 and TRBJ1-2; TRBD1 matches 9 bases. The junction had 12 bases not matched to a gene; V was cut back by 8 bases and J by 8 bases. Germline values: CDR1 SQVTM, CDR2 ANQGSEA. CDR3 size: 13 residues. This CDR3 reads CSSEGQGNSGYTF. Written as DNA, the CDR3 is TGCAGCTCAGAGGGACAGGGCAACTCGGGCTACACCTTC.

Concerning this clone: This sample also contains other DNA sequences that code for the same CDR3. V is TRBV9 and J is TRBJ1-1, with D unresolved. From germline, CDR1 is SGDLS and CDR2 YYNGEE. The CDR3 is 14 residues long. Trimming cost V 0 bases and J 1 base, with 7 bases left between them. CDR3 DNA: TGTGCCAGCAGCGTAGGGGTTAGGAACACTGAAGCTTTCTTT. Protein product: CASSVGVRNTEAFF. The whole variable domain, remainder taken from reference TRBV9 and TRBJ1-1, is DSGVTQTPKHLITATGQRVTLRCSPRSGDLSVYWYQQSLDQGLQFLIQYYNGEERAKGNILERFSAQQFPDLHSELNLSSLELGDSALYFCASSVGVRNTEAFFGQGTRLTVV.

The chain has TRBV5-1 and TRBJ2-1, with TRBD2 identical over 13 bases. This CDR3 contains 15 residues. Germline V lookup: CDR1 SGHRS, CDR2 YFSETQ. V gave up 7 bases and J gave up 7 bases; unmatched junction bases: 8. The CDR3 is CASGGLAGVANEQFF. The DNA for the CDR3 is TGCGCCAGCGGAGGACTAGCGGGAGTTGCAAATGAGCAGTTCTTC. Complete variable domain (other parts from reference TRBV5-1 and TRBJ2-1): KAGVTQTPRYLIKTRGQQVTLSCSPISGHRSVSWYQQTPGQGLQFLFEYFSETQRNKGNFPGRFSGRQFSNSRSEMNVSTLELGDSALYLCASGGLAGVANEQFFGPGTRLTVL.

V gene TRBV29-1 combines with J gene TRBJ2-7; D is perhaps TRBD2 (6 bases). The CDR3 length is 14 residues. Germline V gives CDR1 SQVTM, CDR2 ANQGSEA. V was pared by 7 bases and J by 3 bases, with 19 bases between. In DNA form, the CDR3 reads TGCAGCGCAACGACCGCCATGGAGGGCTACGAGCAGTACTTC. It codes for CSATTAMEGYEQYF.

As for this clone: This same CDR3 is encoded by further DNA sequences in the sample. The V gene is TRBV5-6, the J gene TRBJ2-1; possible D gene TRBD1, 5 bases. Deletions cut 2 bases from V and 7 bases from J, with 7 bases between. From germline, CDR1 is SGHDT and CDR2 YYEEEE. CDR3 length: 12 amino acids. The CDR3 reads CASSLGVNEQFF. CDR3 in DNA: TGTGCCAGCAGCTTAGGGGTGAATGAGCAGTTCTTC. Looking up the rest from reference TRBV5-6 and TRBJ2-1 gives the full variable domain: DAGVTQSPTHLIKTRGQQVTLRCSPKSGHDTVSWYQQALGQGPQFIFQYYEEEERQRGNFPDRFSGHQFPNYSSELNVNALLLGDSALYLCASSLGVNEQFFGPGTRLTVL.